The rows below give T cell receptor beta chains drawn from one sample of a study of vaccination and CD4 T cells after COVID-19. No antigen has been identified for these receptors. TCRdb used MiXCR to reprocess the PCR reads, holding one entry per CDR3 protein. The sample contains 13,000 or so distinct CDR3 sequences, approximately 44% of which appear only once. The sequenced material came from CD4+ T cells from blood, cultured in vitro. These receptors all stem from a human donor who had recovered from COVID-19. CDR3s include the opening cysteine and the closing phenylalanine or tryptophan. D genes are given only for firm matches. Size values are once, few and many counts, or a class for expanded clones, and some rows have none.

J: TRBJ1-3
V: TRBV2
D: -
size: -
CDR3: CASRLTVSGNTIYF
DNA: TGTGCCAGCAGACTCACAGTGTCTGGAAACACCATATATTTT

J: TRBJ2-7
V: TRBV11-1
D: -
size: -
CDR3: CASSQGGTIYEQYF
DNA: TGTGCCAGCAGCCAAGGGGGGACAATCTACGAGCAGTACTTC

J: TRBJ2-2
V: TRBV24-1
D: TRBD1
size: few
CDR3: CATSQTGTGFGTGELFF
DNA: TGTGCCACCAGCCAGACCGGGACAGGATTTGGCACCGGGGAGCTGTTTTTT

J: TRBJ1-5
V: TRBV11-2
D: -
size: -
CDR3: CASSLVGAGTPQHF
DNA: TGTGCCAGCAGCTTAGTGGGGGCGGGAACGCCCCAGCATTTT

J: TRBJ2-6
V: TRBV2
D: -
size: -
CDR3: CASSVRGSGANVLTF
DNA: TGTGCCAGCAGCGTCAGGGGCTCTGGGGCCAACGTCCTGACTTTC

J: TRBJ1-5
V: TRBV30
D: -
size: -
CDR3: CAWSLGPEQPQHF
DNA: TGTGCCTGGAGTCTTGGCCCAGAGCAGCCCCAGCATTTT

J: TRBJ1-6
V: TRBV30
D: TRBD1
size: -
CDR3: CAWTPGQGAPLHF
DNA: TGTGCCTGGACTCCGGGACAGGGAGCACCCCTCCACTTT

J: TRBJ2-1
V: TRBV25-1
D: -
size: -
CDR3: CASSVVGGGGGNEQFF
DNA: TGTGCCAGCAGTGTGGTTGGAGGGGGAGGGGGGAATGAGCAGTTCTTC

J: TRBJ1-2
V: TRBV20-1
D: -
size: few
CDR3: CSARDGQNYGYTF
DNA: TGCAGTGCTAGAGACGGACAGAACTATGGCTACACCTTC

J: TRBJ2-3
V: TRBV29-1
D: -
size: -
CDR3: CSADDGGTDTQYF
DNA: TGCAGCGCTGATGACGGAGGCACAGATACGCAGTATTTT

J: TRBJ2-5
V: TRBV7-7
D: -
size: -
CDR3: CASSLQPGVGGTQYF
DNA: TGTGCCAGCAGCCTTCAGCCGGGAGTGGGGGGGACCCAGTACTTC

J: TRBJ2-3
V: TRBV10-3
D: -
size: -
CDR3: CAISEGLGGNTQYF
DNA: TGTGCCATCAGTGAAGGACTAGGGGGTAATACGCAGTATTTT

J: TRBJ2-1
V: TRBV27
D: TRBD1
size: -
CDR3: CASSPPTGGGSNEQFF
DNA: TGTGCCAGCAGTCCCCCGACAGGGGGCGGGTCAAATGAGCAGTTCTTC

J: TRBJ2-7
V: TRBV19
D: -
size: few
CDR3: CASSRSGVYYEQYF
DNA: TGTGCCAGTAGCAGGTCGGGGGTGTACTACGAGCAGTACTTC

J: TRBJ1-2
V: TRBV6-2/TRBV6-3
D: TRBD1
size: -
CDR3: CASSRPGGPSSKGYTF
DNA: TGTGCCAGCAGCCGCCCAGGGGGCCCTTCCTCTAAGGGCTACACCTTC

J: TRBJ2-7
V: TRBV28
D: -
size: few
CDR3: CASTLRGLPYEQYF
DNA: TGTGCCAGCACCCTACGGGGCCTCCCCTACGAGCAGTACTTC

J: TRBJ2-2
V: TRBV19
D: -
size: -
CDR3: CASSPHGAGELFF
DNA: TGTGCCAGTAGTCCCCATGGGGCCGGGGAGCTGTTTTTT

J: TRBJ2-7
V: TRBV2
D: -
size: -
CDR3: CASSQGGERTYEQYF
DNA: TGTGCCAGCAGTCAGGGGGGAGAGCGAACCTACGAGCAGTACTTC

J: TRBJ1-1
V: TRBV11-2
D: -
size: -
CDR3: CASSLEGGTEAFF
DNA: TGTGCCAGCAGCTTAGAGGGGGGCACTGAAGCTTTCTTT

J: TRBJ1-3
V: TRBV15
D: -
size: -
CDR3: CATSSGPLTASDTIYF
DNA: TGTGCCACCAGCTCAGGACCTCTTACGGCTTCGGACACCATATATTTT

J: TRBJ2-1
V: TRBV19
D: -
size: -
CDR3: CASNGLVGEYNEQFF
DNA: TGTGCCAGTAATGGGTTGGTGGGGGAATACAATGAGCAGTTCTTC

J: TRBJ1-5
V: TRBV28
D: -
size: few
CDR3: CASSLYNGNQPQHF
DNA: TGTGCCAGCAGTTTGTATAATGGCAATCAGCCCCAGCATTTT

J: TRBJ1-5
V: TRBV9
D: -
size: few
CDR3: CASSRDSWANQPQHF
DNA: TGTGCCAGCAGTCGCGACAGTTGGGCGAATCAGCCCCAGCATTTT

J: TRBJ1-5
V: TRBV20-1
D: -
size: few
CDR3: CSALGGIGGNQPQHF
DNA: TGCAGTGCGTTAGGGGGGATCGGAGGCAATCAGCCCCAGCATTTT

J: TRBJ2-3
V: TRBV7-9
D: TRBD2
size: -
CDR3: CASSLGASGQYTQYF
DNA: TGTGCCAGCAGCTTAGGGGCTAGCGGGCAATATACGCAGTATTTT

J: TRBJ1-2
V: TRBV7-9
D: TRBD1
size: -
CDR3: CASDRQGVGYTF
DNA: TGTGCCAGCGATCGACAGGGTGTTGGCTACACCTTC

J: TRBJ1-6
V: TRBV20-1
D: -
size: few
CDR3: CSAPRGPRGRTLHF
DNA: TGCAGTGCTCCCAGAGGCCCCAGGGGCCGGACCCTCCACTTT

J: TRBJ2-2
V: TRBV5-1
D: TRBD2
size: -
CDR3: CASRVAGGNTGELFF
DNA: TGCGCCAGCAGGGTAGCGGGAGGTAACACCGGGGAGCTGTTTTTT

J: TRBJ1-2
V: TRBV4-1
D: -
size: -
CDR3: CASSQGNRANYGYTF
DNA: TGCGCCAGCAGCCAAGGCAACAGGGCCAACTATGGCTACACCTTC

J: TRBJ1-2
V: TRBV20-1
D: -
size: few
CDR3: CSARDGGKDGYTF
DNA: TGCAGTGCTAGAGACGGAGGGAAGGATGGCTACACCTTC

J: TRBJ1-1
V: TRBV12-3/TRBV12-4
D: -
size: few
CDR3: CASSFSGGWPEAFF
DNA: TGTGCCAGCAGTTTTTCCGGGGGGTGGCCTGAAGCTTTCTTT

J: TRBJ2-1
V: TRBV13
D: TRBD1
size: -
CDR3: CASSLERGTGGDEQFF
DNA: TGTGCCAGCAGCTTAGAGAGAGGGACAGGGGGGGATGAGCAGTTCTTC

J: TRBJ1-1
V: TRBV7-2
D: -
size: medium-sized
CDR3: CASSLVGRSTEAFF
DNA: TGTGCCAGCAGCTTGGTTGGAAGGAGCACTGAAGCTTTCTTT

J: TRBJ2-1
V: TRBV27
D: TRBD2
size: -
CDR3: CASSSNPGGTSYNEQFF
DNA: TGTGCCAGCAGTTCAAACCCCGGGGGGACCTCCTACAATGAGCAGTTCTTC

J: TRBJ1-1
V: TRBV20-1
D: TRBD1
size: -
CDR3: CSAEWVSQGASNTEAFF
DNA: TGCAGTGCTGAATGGGTTTCACAGGGGGCCAGTAACACTGAAGCTTTCTTT

J: TRBJ1-5
V: TRBV20-1
D: -
size: few
CDR3: CSARVRADQPQHF
DNA: TGCAGTGCTAGAGTCAGGGCCGATCAGCCCCAGCATTTT

J: TRBJ2-1
V: TRBV20-1
D: TRBD2
size: -
CDR3: CSAALAGASNEQFF
DNA: TGCAGTGCAGCACTAGCGGGGGCCTCCAATGAGCAGTTCTTC

J: TRBJ1-2
V: TRBV5-1
D: -
size: -
CDR3: CASREDVANYGYTF
DNA: TGCGCCAGCAGGGAGGACGTGGCTAACTATGGCTACACCTTC

J: TRBJ2-2
V: TRBV27
D: -
size: -
CDR3: CASSSPMGGNTGELFF
DNA: TGTGCCAGCAGTTCCCCGATGGGGGGAAACACCGGGGAGCTGTTTTTT

J: TRBJ1-2
V: TRBV6-1
D: -
size: -
CDR3: CASSPSSRGTGTPDGYTF
DNA: TGTGCCAGCAGCCCCTCATCCCGGGGGACCGGGACGCCGGATGGCTACACCTTC

J: TRBJ1-3
V: TRBV11-2
D: -
size: -
CDR3: CASSRRMTAPGNTIYF
DNA: TGTGCCAGCAGCAGACGCATGACCGCGCCTGGAAACACCATATATTTT

J: TRBJ2-1
V: TRBV19
D: -
size: -
CDR3: CASSMWASGLSYNEQFF
DNA: TGTGCCAGTAGTATGTGGGCGAGCGGCCTCTCCTACAATGAGCAGTTCTTC

J: TRBJ2-7
V: TRBV10-3
D: -
size: -
CDR3: CAISRESYEQYF
DNA: TGTGCCATCAGCCGGGAATCCTACGAGCAGTACTTC

J: TRBJ1-5
V: TRBV15
D: -
size: medium-sized
CDR3: CATTPQGGNQPQHF
DNA: TGTGCCACCACCCCCCAAGGGGGGAATCAGCCCCAGCATTTT

J: TRBJ2-3
V: TRBV27
D: TRBD2
size: once
CDR3: CASSLSSSGSVWGYTDTQYF
DNA: TGTGCCAGCAGTTTATCGAGTAGCGGGAGTGTGTGGGGGTACACAGATACGCAGTATTTT

J: TRBJ1-1
V: TRBV20-1
D: -
size: -
CDR3: CSARLTGPGGPGAFF
DNA: TGCAGTGCTAGACTGACAGGTCCAGGCGGCCCAGGAGCTTTCTTT

J: TRBJ1-1
V: TRBV11-3
D: -
size: -
CDR3: CASSLGAIMNTEAFF
DNA: TGTGCCAGCAGCTTAGGGGCCATAATGAACACTGAAGCTTTCTTT

J: TRBJ1-1
V: TRBV30
D: TRBD1
size: few
CDR3: CAWSPGQGEAFF
DNA: TGTGCCTGGAGTCCGGGACAGGGCGAAGCTTTCTTT

J: TRBJ2-5
V: TRBV6-2/TRBV6-3
D: -
size: few
CDR3: CASIQGGGKTQYF
DNA: TGTGCCAGCATCCAGGGTGGGGGAAAGACCCAGTACTTC

J: TRBJ2-7
V: TRBV9
D: TRBD1
size: -
CDR3: CASSGTGNEQYF
DNA: TGTGCCAGCAGCGGGACAGGGAACGAGCAGTACTTC

J: TRBJ1-2
V: TRBV24-1
D: -
size: -
CDR3: CATSDLRRAYGYTF
DNA: TGTGCCACCAGTGATTTACGCAGGGCCTATGGCTACACCTTC

J: TRBJ2-5
V: TRBV4-1
D: TRBD1
size: few
CDR3: CASSPQGAPPMPQYF
DNA: TGCGCCAGCAGCCCGCAGGGGGCCCCCCCAATGCCCCAGTACTTC

J: TRBJ2-6
V: TRBV20-1
D: TRBD2
size: once
CDR3: CSAIAGAGANVLTF
DNA: TGCAGTGCCATAGCGGGAGCTGGGGCCAACGTCCTGACTTTC

J: TRBJ2-1
V: TRBV20-1
D: TRBD2
size: few
CDR3: CSALPREGEGYNEQFF
DNA: TGCAGTGCTCTACCCCGGGAGGGCGAAGGATACAATGAGCAGTTCTTC

J: TRBJ1-2
V: TRBV20-1
D: -
size: few
CDR3: CSALDYVYGYTF
DNA: TGCAGTGCCCTAGACTATGTCTATGGCTACACCTTC

J: TRBJ2-1
V: TRBV3-1
D: -
size: -
CDR3: CASSQGPPNEQFF
DNA: TGTGCCAGCAGCCAAGGCCCCCCCAATGAGCAGTTCTTC

J: TRBJ1-6
V: TRBV11-2
D: -
size: -
CDR3: CASSLDMSSYNSPLHF
DNA: TGTGCCAGCAGCTTAGATATGAGCTCCTATAATTCACCCCTCCACTTT

J: TRBJ2-1
V: TRBV20-1
D: TRBD2
size: -
CDR3: CSAPSSLAGGDREQFF
DNA: TGCAGTGCTCCCTCTTCACTAGCGGGAGGGGACCGTGAGCAGTTCTTC

J: TRBJ2-7
V: TRBV20-1
D: -
size: -
CDR3: CSARRGSNYEQYF
DNA: TGCAGTGCCCGCCGGGGGTCTAACTACGAGCAGTACTTC

J: TRBJ1-1
V: TRBV30
D: TRBD1
size: -
CDR3: CAWSVSGTAEAFF
DNA: TGTGCCTGGAGTGTTTCGGGGACAGCTGAAGCTTTCTTT